This T cell receptor (beta chain) was recorded in a study of cytomegalovirus exposure and HLA in healthy donors. Study-level points and caveats: Later analysis demonstrated an association between a missense DCLRE1C variant and TCR beta V- and J-gene trimming. It was 150 to 200 TCR beta chains that were listed as cytomegalovirus-associated. Evidence from a later analysis indicated that most CMV-associated TCR beta chains looked HLA-restricted. Roughly uniform depth of sequencing across donors was assumed in presence/absence analyses.

The PCR employed 60 Vbeta primers together with 13 Jbeta primers. Sequencing was performed with immunoSEQ multiplex PCR; in TCRdb, only in-frame clones are kept and a portion is missing. Of 100,000 to 150,000 clones listed, 60% to 80% are singletons. The CDR3 consists of 12 residues. In germline, CDR1 is ENHRY, CDR2 SYGVKD. Deletions cut 6 bases from V and 4 bases from J, with 7 bases between. This clone was seen only a few times. Its antigen is currently unknown. The sequence came from a woman in her sixties or seventies in good health and CMV-seropositive. Source material: PBMCs. This sequence joins TRBV10-3 and TRBJ1-5; D gene ambiguous. In nucleotides, the CDR3 is TGTGCCATCAGCCTCTTTAATCAGCCCCAGCATTTT. It is translated as CAISLFNQPQHF.